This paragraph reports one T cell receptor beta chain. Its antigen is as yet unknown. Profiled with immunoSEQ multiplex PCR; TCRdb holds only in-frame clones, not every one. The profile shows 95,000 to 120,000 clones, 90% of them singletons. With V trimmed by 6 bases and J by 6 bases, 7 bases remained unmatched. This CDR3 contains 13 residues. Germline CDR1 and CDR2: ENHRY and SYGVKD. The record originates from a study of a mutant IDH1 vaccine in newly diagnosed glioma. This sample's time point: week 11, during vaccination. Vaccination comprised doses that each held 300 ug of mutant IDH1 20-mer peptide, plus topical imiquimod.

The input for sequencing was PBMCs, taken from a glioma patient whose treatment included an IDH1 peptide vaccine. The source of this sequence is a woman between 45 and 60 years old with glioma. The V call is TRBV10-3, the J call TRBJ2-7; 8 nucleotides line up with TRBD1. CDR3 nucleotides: TGTGCCATCAGGGATGACAGGGGCCTCGAGCAGTACTTC. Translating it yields CAIRDDRGLEQYF.